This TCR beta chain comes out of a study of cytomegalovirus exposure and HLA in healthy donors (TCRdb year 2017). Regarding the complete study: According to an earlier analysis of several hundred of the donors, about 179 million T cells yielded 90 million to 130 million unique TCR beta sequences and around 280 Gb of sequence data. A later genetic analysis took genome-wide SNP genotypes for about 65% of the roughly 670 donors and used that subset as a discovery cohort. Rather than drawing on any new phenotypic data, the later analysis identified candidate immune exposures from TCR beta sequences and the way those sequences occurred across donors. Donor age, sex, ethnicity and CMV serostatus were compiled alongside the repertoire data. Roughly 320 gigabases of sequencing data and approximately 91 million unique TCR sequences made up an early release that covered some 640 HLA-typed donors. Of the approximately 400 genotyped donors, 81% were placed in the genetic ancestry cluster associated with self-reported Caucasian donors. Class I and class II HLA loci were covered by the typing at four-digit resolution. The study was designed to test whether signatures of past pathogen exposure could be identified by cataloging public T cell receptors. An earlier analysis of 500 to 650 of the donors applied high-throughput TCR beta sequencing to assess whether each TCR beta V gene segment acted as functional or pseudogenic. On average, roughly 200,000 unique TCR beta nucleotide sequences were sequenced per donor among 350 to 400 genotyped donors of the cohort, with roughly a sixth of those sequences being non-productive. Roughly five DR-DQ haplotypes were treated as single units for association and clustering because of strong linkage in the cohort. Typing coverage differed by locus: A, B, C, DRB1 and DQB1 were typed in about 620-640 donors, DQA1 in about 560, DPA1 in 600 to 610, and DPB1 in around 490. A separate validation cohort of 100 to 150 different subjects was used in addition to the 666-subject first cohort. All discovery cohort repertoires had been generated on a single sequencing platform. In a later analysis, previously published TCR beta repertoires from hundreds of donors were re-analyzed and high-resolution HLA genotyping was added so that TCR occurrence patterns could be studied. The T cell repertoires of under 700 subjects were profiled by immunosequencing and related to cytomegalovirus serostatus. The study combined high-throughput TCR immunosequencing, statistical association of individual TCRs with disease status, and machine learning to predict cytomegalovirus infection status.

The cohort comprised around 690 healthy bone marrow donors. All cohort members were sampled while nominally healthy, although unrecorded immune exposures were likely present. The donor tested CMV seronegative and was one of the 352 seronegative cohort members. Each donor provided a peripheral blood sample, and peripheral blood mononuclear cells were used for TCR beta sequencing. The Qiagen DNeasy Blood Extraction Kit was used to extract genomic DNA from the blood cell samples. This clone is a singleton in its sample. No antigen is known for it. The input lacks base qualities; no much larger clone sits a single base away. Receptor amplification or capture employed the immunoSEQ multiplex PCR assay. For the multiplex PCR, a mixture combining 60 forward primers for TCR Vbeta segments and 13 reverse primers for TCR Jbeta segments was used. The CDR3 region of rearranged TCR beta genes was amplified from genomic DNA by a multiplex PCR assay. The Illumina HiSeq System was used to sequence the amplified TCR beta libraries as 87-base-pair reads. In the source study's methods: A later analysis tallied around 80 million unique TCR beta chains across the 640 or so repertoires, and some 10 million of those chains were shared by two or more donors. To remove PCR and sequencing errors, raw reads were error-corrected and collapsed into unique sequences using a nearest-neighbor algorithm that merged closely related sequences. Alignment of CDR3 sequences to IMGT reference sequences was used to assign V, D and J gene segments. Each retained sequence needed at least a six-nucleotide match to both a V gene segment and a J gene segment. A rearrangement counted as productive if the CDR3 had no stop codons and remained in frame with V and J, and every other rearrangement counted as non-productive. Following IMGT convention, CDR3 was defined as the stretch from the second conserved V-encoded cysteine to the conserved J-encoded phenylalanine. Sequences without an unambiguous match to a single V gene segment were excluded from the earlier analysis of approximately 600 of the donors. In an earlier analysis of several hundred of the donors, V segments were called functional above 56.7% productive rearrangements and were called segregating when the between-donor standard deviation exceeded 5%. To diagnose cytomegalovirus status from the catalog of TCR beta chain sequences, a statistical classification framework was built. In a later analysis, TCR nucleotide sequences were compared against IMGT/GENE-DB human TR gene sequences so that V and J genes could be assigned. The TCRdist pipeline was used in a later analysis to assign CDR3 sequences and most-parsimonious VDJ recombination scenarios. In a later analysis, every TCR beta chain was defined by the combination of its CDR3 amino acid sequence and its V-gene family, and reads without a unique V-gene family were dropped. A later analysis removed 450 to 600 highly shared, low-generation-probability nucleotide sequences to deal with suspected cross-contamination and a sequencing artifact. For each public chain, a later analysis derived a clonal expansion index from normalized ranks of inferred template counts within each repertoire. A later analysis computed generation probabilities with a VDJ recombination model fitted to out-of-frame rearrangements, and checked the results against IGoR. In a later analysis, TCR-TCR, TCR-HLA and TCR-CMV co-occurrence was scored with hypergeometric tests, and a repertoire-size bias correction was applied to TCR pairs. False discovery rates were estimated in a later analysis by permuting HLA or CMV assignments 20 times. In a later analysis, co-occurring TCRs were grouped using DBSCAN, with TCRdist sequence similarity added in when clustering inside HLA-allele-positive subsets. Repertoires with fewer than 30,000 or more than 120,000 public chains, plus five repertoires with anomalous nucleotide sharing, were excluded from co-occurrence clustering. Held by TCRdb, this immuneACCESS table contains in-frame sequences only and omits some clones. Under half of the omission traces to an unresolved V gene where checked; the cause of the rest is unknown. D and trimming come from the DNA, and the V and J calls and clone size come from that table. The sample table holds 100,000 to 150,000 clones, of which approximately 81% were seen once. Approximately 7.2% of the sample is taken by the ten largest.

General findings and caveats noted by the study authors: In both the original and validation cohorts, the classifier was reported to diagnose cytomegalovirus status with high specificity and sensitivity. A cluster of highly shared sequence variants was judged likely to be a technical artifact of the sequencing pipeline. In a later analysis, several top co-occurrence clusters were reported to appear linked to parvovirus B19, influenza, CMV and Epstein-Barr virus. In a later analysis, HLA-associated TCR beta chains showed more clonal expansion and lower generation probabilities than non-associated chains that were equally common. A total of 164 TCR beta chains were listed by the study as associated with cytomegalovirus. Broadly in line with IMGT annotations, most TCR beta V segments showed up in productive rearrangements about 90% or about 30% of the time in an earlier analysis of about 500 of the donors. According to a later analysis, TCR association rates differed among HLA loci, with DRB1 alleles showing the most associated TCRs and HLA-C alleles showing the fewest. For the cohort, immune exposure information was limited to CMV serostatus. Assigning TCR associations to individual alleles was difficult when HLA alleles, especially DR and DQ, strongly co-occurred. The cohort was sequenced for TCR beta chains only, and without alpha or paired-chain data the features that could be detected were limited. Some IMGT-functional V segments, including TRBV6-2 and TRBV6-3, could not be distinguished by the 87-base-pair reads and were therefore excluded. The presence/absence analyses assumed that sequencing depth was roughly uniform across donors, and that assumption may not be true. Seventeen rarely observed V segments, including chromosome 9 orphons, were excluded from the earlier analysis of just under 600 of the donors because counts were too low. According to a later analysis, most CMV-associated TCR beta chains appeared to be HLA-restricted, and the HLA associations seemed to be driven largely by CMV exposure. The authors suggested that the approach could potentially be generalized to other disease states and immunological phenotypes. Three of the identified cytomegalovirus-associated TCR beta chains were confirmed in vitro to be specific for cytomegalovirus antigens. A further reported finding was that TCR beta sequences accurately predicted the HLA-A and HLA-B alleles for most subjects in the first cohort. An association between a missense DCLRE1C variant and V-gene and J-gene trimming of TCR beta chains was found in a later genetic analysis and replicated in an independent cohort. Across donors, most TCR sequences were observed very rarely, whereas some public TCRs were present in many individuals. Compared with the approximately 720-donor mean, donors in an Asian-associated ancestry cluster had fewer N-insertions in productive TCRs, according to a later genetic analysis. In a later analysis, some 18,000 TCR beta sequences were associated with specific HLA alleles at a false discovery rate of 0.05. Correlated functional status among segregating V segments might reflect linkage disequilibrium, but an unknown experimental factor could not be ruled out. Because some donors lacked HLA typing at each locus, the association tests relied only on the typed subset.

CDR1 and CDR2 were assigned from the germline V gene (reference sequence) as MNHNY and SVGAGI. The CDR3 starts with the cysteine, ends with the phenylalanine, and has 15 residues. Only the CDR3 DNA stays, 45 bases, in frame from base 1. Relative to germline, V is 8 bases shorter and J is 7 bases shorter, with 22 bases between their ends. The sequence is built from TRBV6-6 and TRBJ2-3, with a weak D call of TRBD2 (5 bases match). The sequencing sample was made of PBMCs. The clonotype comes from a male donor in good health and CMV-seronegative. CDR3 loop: CASVLRAGKGNTQYF. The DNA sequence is TGTGCCAGCGTTTTGCGGGCGGGCAAAGGGAATACGCAGTATTTT.